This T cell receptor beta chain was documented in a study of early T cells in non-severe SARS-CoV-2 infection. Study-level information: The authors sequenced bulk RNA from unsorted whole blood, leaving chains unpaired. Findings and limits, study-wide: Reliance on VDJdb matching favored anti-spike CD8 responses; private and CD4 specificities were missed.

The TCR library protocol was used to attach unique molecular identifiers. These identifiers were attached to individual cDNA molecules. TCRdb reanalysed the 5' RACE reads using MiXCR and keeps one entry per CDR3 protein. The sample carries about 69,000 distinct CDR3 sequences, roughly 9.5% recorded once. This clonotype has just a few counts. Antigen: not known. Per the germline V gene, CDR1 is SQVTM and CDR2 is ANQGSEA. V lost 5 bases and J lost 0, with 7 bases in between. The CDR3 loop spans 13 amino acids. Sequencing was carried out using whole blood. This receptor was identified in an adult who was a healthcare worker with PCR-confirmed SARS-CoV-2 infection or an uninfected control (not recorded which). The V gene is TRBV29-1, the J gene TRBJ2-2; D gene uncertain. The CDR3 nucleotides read TGCAGCGTTAACCTAGCGAACACCGGGGAGCTGTTTTTT. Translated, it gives CSVNLANTGELFF.